Given below is one T cell receptor beta chain in context. Its antigen is undetermined. Per the germline V gene, CDR1 is MNHEY and CDR2 is SMNVEV (reference sequence). Trimming shortened V by 3 bases and J by 5 bases, and 14 bases separated the two germline ends. CDR3 length equals 15 residues. This entry belongs to a study of OX40 agonist ivuxolimab in advanced cancers. On the study more broadly: The dose-escalation cohort had hepatocellular carcinoma, melanoma, renal cell or head and neck cancer. Of mixed ages from about 23 to 90 and averaging roughly 64 years, the group was around 78% male. Findings and caveats of the study: Antigen targets of the expanded peripheral T cells went undetermined. Clones of CD4+ and CD8+ blood T cells grew by week 6 at doses of 0.1 to 3.0 mg/kg.

Sequenced by immunoSEQ multiplex PCR; TCRdb stores in-frame clones only, minus some. This sample carries 60,000 or so clones, approximately 86% of them seen once, and the ten largest clones take around 10%. The clonotype comes from an adult with an advanced solid tumor such as melanoma, head and neck, liver or kidney cancer. The chain uses TRBV27 and TRBJ2-1, with D possibly matching TRBD2 (6 bases). The starting material was CD4+ or CD8+ T cells sorted from blood, obtained in a trial of the OX40 agonist ivuxolimab. In DNA form, the CDR3 reads TGTGCCAGCAGTTTTGTGGCGGGATCGCACAATGAGCAGTTCTTC. This encodes CASSFVAGSHNEQFF.